This T cell receptor beta chain originates from a study of CD8+CD57+ T cells in acquired aplastic anemia. Study-wide context: Recorded DNA amounts for sorted CD4+ and CD8+ cells had an average of 3.2 ug.

Study outcomes and limitations: Patients and controls shared approximately 30 CD8+ CDR3 sequences.

Note on this clonotype: No antigen is known for it. The junction shows a germline mismatch at one end, possibly a read error.

Patients chosen for sequencing had CD8+CD57+ cells that had expanded, as shown by flow cytometry. Each patient carried a diagnosis of severe acquired aplastic anemia. At blood sampling, none of the patients had yet received therapy. Using genomic DNA as the template, TCR beta VDJ and CDR3 profiling was carried out. TCRdb analysed the reads with MiXCR anew, one entry per CDR3 protein. This table holds around 150,000 distinct CDR3 sequences, 65% to 75% found once. The CDR3 is 11 amino acids. Germline CDR1 is SNHLY and CDR2 is FYNNEI. The chain links TRBV2 to TRBJ1-3, with 8 positions matching TRBD1. The source material was sorted CD4+, CD8+, or CD8+CD57+ T cells (not recorded which) from PBMCs. This clonotype was sampled from a human donor with aplastic anemia. The CDR3, as DNA: TGTGCCAGCAGCGAAGGACAGGGCCGATATTTT. Translation: CASSEGQGRYF.